This T cell receptor beta chain was recovered during a study of blood T cell repertoires in COVID-19. Authors' analysis steps: Amplification from reference gene primers served as the basis for estimated nucleated cell counts. The assay was immunoSEQ multiplex PCR, and TCRdb's table has in-frame clones only and misses some. V and J calls and clone size are given by that table; D and trimming were obtained from the DNA. The sample has some 530,000 clones; 70% to 90% are singletons. The CDR3 covers 14 residues. Looked up from germline, CDR1 is SGHVS and CDR2 is FQNEAQ. Trimming shortened V by 5 bases and J by 0 bases, and 10 bases separated the two germline ends.

V and J are TRBV7-8 and TRBJ2-5; D call uncertain. Sequencing input: peripheral blood. The clonotype originates from a human donor in a cohort sampled during active COVID-19. The CDR3 bases are TGTGCCAGCAGCCCTACGGTCGACCAAGAGACCCAGTACTTC. Protein sequence: CASSPTVDQETQYF.